This entry lists 19 T cell receptor beta chains sequenced from one sample in a study of T-cell reconstitution after alpha-beta-depleted transplantation in children. Library preparation (for TCRbeta) was performed with unique molecular identifiers. MiXCR was run by TCRdb on the PCR reads, yielding one entry per CDR3 protein. Of 450,000 to 700,000 distinct CDR3 sequences listed, 27% were seen once; the top ten hold around a third. Sequencing was performed on PBMCs, taken before TCRalphabeta/CD19-depleted stem cell transplant. The receptors here all came from a boy under two years old with Wiskott-Aldrich syndrome, due to receive a stem cell transplant.

The rearrangement joins TRBV5-1 to TRBJ2-1; 8 nucleotides match TRBD2. V lost 0 bases and J lost 2; bases outside the gene matches: 7. The CDR3 spans 17 residues. Germline V gives CDR1 SGHRS, CDR2 YFSETQ. The CDR3 DNA follows: TGCGCCAGCAGCTTGGGGAATCTAGCGGGTCCCTACAATGAGCAGTTCTTC. Translation: CASSLGNLAGPYNEQFF.

The CDR3 sequence is CASSLSRALGLAGANEQFF. The CDR3 region has the DNA TGTGCCAGCAGTTTATCGCGGGCACTGGGACTAGCGGGAGCCAATGAGCAGTTCTTC. The J gene is TRBJ2-1, the V gene TRBV27; 14 bases align to TRBD2. The trim removed 0 bases at V and 6 bases at J, leaving 10 bases unmatched. The germline V gene has CDR1 MNHEY and CDR2 SMNVEV (reference sequence). CDR3 length equals 19 residues.

The rearrangement joins TRBV5-1 to TRBJ1-2; 7 nucleotides align to TRBD1. Germline CDR1 and CDR2: SGHRS and YFSETQ. After removal of 4 bases from V and 4 bases from J, the junction contained 7 bases not matched to a gene. The CDR3 length is 14 residues. Written as DNA, the CDR3 is TGCGCCAGCAGCGCAGGGGGGCTCGGCTATGGCTACACCTTC. Residues: CASSAGGLGYGYTF. The whole variable domain, remainder taken from reference TRBV5-1 and TRBJ1-2, is KAGVTQTPRYLIKTRGQQVTLSCSPISGHRSVSWYQQTPGQGLQFLFEYFSETQRNKGNFPGRFSGRQFSNSRSEMNVSTLELGDSALYLCASSAGGLGYGYTFGSGTRLTVV.

The sample holds a few counts of this clonotype. This chain's CDR3 is CASSYSDVARPYF. The CDR3 nucleotides read TGTGCCAGCAGTTACTCCGACGTGGCTAGGCCTTACTTC. The V gene is TRBV6-5, the J gene TRBJ2-5; the D is unclear. V shed 0 bases and J shed 14 bases, with 16 bases lying between them. Germline assignment: CDR1 MNHEY and CDR2 SVGAGI. CDR3 size: 13 residues.

The rearrangement joins TRBV14 to TRBJ1-2; D not certain. Per germline, CDR1 SGHDN and CDR2 FVKESK. The CDR3 length is 15 residues. Trimming left V 1 base short and J 3 bases short, with 12 bases between. The DNA of the CDR3 is TGTGCCAGCAGCCAAGGAGGGCTCCTCCACTATGGCTACACCTTC. It is translated as CASSQGGLLHYGYTF.

This clonotype was recorded a few times. The genes are TRBV20-1 and TRBJ1-5, with 12 bases identical to TRBD1. The junction had 6 bases not matched to a gene; V was cut back by 2 bases and J by 7 bases. The CDR3 loop spans 15 amino acids. CDR1 is DFQATT, CDR2 SNEGSKA, per germline (reference sequence). The CDR3 DNA follows: TGCAGTGCTAGATTCGCCGGGACAGGGGGCCAGCCCCAGCATTTT. This gives the protein CSARFAGTGGQPQHF.

This clonotype came up many times. This chain links TRBV5-1 with TRBJ2-2; TRBD1 might be the D (6 bases). CDR1 SGHRS and CDR2 YFSETQ come from the germline V gene. Trimming removed 2 bases from V and 1 base from J, with 6 bases in between. This CDR3 comprises 14 residues. CDR3 sequence: CASSLQGNTGELFF. CDR3 nucleotide sequence: TGCGCCAGCAGCTTACAGGGGAACACCGGGGAGCTGTTTTTT.

This chain uses TRBV20-1 with TRBJ2-7; no firm D call. Germline CDR1 DFQATT, CDR2 SNEGSKA (reference sequence). V dropped 5 bases and J dropped 3 bases, with 14 bases sitting between them. The CDR3 is 13 amino acids. CDR3 DNA sequence: TGCAGTGCTCGACCCGGCCAGATCTACGAGCAGTACTTC. Translating it yields CSARPGQIYEQYF.

The chain uses TRBV4-2 and TRBJ2-7; D gene uncertain. Trimming removed 4 bases from V and 0 bases from J, with 10 bases in between. CDR3 length: 14 residues. CDR1 and CDR2 from the germline V gene are LGHNA and YNFKEQ. This CDR3 is CASSREQSSYEQYF. The CDR3 DNA reads as TGTGCCAGCAGCCGAGAACAGAGCTCCTACGAGCAGTACTTC.

This clonotype turned up a few times. CDR3 DNA sequence: TGTGCCAGCAGTATGGCCGGTAGGGAGACCCAGTACTTC. This encodes CASSMAGRETQYF. The chain is built from TRBV12-3 or TRBV12-4 and TRBJ2-5; D ambiguous. CDR3 size: 13 residues. With 5 bases removed from V and 5 bases from J, the gap between germline ends came to 12 bases.

The sample holds a few counts of this clonotype. This sequence joins TRBV19 and TRBJ2-3; 11 bases match TRBD2. V was clipped by 8 bases and J by 6 bases; unmatched bases: 4. Germline values: CDR1 LNHDA, CDR2 SQIVND (reference sequence). This CDR3 is 13 amino acids long. CDR3 sequence (DNA): TGTGCCAGTCAGACTAGCGGGACGGATACGCAGTATTTT. Translating gives CASQTSGTDTQYF.

This rearrangement joins TRBV27 to TRBJ2-4; TRBD1 aligns across 7 bases. Trimming at V came to 6 bases and at J to 2 bases, leaving 4 bases not matched to a gene. The CDR3 is made up of 14 amino acids. The germline gives CDR1 MNHEY, CDR2 SMNVEV (reference sequence). The CDR3 sequence is CASSDRASKNIQYF. DNA of the CDR3: TGTGCCAGCAGCGACAGGGCCTCCAAAAACATTCAGTACTTC.

A remark on this clonotype: At one of its ends the junction is not consistent with the germline gene, which may arise from a read error. This chain joins TRBV4-2 and TRBJ2-1, with unresolved D. The germline CDR1 and CDR2 sequences are LGHNA and YNFKEQ. The CDR3 has 16 residues. The CDR3 DNA reads TGTGCCAGCAGCCAAGGTGTCGGTGGATCCTACAATGACCAGTTCTTC. It translates to CASSQGVGGSYNDQFF.

V and J are TRBV6-5 and TRBJ1-2, with D perhaps matching TRBD1 (6 bases). The CDR3 has 17 amino acids. Germline V gives CDR1 MNHEY, CDR2 SVGAGI. V lost 4 bases, J lost 5 bases, and 23 bases lay in between. The CDR3 loop is CASSSNPHTGRLYGYTF. CDR3 bases: TGTGCCAGCAGTTCTAACCCCCACACAGGGCGGCTTTATGGCTACACCTTC.

This clonotype came up a few times. V is TRBV29-1 and J is TRBJ2-3; TRBD2 matches 8 bases. The CDR3 sequence is 16 residues long. V shed 6 bases and J 3 bases; nucleotides not matched to a gene: 14. Germline V lookup: CDR1 SQVTM, CDR2 ANQGSEA. Here the CDR3 reads CSVPGAGAPRTDTQYF. The CDR3 nucleotides read TGCAGCGTCCCGGGAGCGGGGGCGCCGAGGACAGATACGCAGTATTTT.

V gene TRBV12-3 or TRBV12-4 combines with J gene TRBJ2-2, with D possibly TRBD1 on 5 matching bases. The CDR3 totals 13 residues. V shed 6 bases and J shed 6 bases, with 11 bases lying between them. This CDR3 is CASREQASGELFF. In DNA form, the CDR3 reads TGTGCCAGCAGGGAACAGGCCTCCGGGGAGCTGTTTTTT.

This clonotype was detected ten times or more. This chain joins TRBV12-3 or TRBV12-4 and TRBJ2-1, with D perhaps matching TRBD2 (7 bases). V dropped 5 bases and J dropped 4 bases, with 21 bases sitting between them. The CDR3 length is 17 residues. CDR3 in DNA: TGTGCCAGCAGTCGGGACCCGGGGGGCGTCGGTTACAATGAGCAGTTCTTC. It encodes CASSRDPGGVGYNEQFF.

V and J are TRBV5-1 and TRBJ2-4; maybe TRBD1 (5 bases). The CDR3 runs 13 residues. Germline loops: CDR1 SGHRS, CDR2 YFSETQ. Trimming shortened V by 2 bases and J by 14 bases, and 17 bases separated the two germline ends. This CDR3 is CASSLDPEQDKYF. Here the CDR3 DNA reads TGCGCCAGCAGCTTAGATCCGGAACAGGATAAGTACTTC.

The chain combines TRBV28 with TRBJ2-1, with 7 bases fitting TRBD2. The CDR3 totals 18 residues. The V and J ends lost 3 bases and 5 bases, in that order; junction bases with no gene match: 16. Per the germline V gene, CDR1 is MDHEN and CDR2 is SYDVKM. CDR3 nucleotide sequence: TGTGCCAGCAGTTTGAGAGTACAGCGGGAAGTTGATGACAATGAGCAGTTCTTC. This codes for CASSLRVQREVDDNEQFF. Full variable domain (missing parts from reference TRBV28 and TRBJ2-1): DVKVTQSSRYLVKRTGEKVFLECVQDMDHENMFWYRQDPGLGLRLIYFSYDVKMKEKGDIPEGYSVSREKKERFSLILESASTNQTSMYLCASSLRVQREVDDNEQFFGPGTRLTVL.